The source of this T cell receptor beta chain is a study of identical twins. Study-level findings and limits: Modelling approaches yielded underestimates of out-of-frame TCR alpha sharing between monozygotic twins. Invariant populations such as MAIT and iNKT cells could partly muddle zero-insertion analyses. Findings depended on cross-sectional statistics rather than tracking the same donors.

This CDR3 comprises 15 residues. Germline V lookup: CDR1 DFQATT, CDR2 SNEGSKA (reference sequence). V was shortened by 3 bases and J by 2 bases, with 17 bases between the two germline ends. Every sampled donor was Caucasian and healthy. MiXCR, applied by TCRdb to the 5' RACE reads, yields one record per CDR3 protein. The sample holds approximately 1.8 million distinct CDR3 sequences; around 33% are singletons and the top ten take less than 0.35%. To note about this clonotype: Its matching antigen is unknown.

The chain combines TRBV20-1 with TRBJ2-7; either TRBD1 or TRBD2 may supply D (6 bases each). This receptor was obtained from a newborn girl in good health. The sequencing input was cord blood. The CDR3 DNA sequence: TGCAGTGCTAGGGGTACAGGGAGCGGGCCCTACGAGCAGTACTTC. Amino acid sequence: CSARGTGSGPYEQYF.